These T cell receptor beta chains were read from a single sample in a study of shared clonotypes between healthy human individuals. Clones were read by immunoSEQ multiplex PCR, and TCRdb kept only the in-frame ones, dropping some. Seen here are some 2,000,000 clones, more than 90% observed once, and the top ten hold about 0.13%. Specimen: naive CD4+ T cells sorted from blood. These receptors originate from a man younger than 30 in good health. Each CDR3 is given with its conserved first and last residue. D genes are given only for firm matches. Clone sizes are given selectively: once, few, many, or a class where the clone is expanded.

abundance	d_gene	v_gene	j_gene	CDR3nt	CDR3aa
.	TRBD2	TRBV10-2	TRBJ2-1	TGCGCCAGCAGTGAGTCGCTAGCGGGGGATGAGCAGTTCTTC	CASSESLAGDEQFF
.	TRBD1	TRBV11-2	TRBJ2-3	TGTGCCAGCAGCTTAGATCTGGGACAGGGGAGAACAGATACGCAGTATTTT	CASSLDLGQGRTDTQYF
.	TRBD1	TRBV6-5	TRBJ1-4	TGTGCCAGCAGTTACACAGGGGCTGGGGATGAAAAACTGTTTTTT	CASSYTGAGDEKLFF
.	.	TRBV7-2	TRBJ2-3	TGTGCCAGCAGCGTCGACAACACAGATACGCAGTATTTT	CASSVDNTDTQYF
.	.	TRBV7-9	TRBJ2-7	TGTGCCAGCAGCCCAGGGACAAGTTCGACCTACGAGCAGTACTTC	CASSPGTSSTYEQYF
.	TRBD1	TRBV9	TRBJ1-6	TGTGCCAGCAGCGTGGGGACAGGGGGCGATCATTCACCCCTCCACTTT	CASSVGTGGDHSPLHF
once	.	TRBV13	TRBJ1-4	TGTGCCAGCAGCCCAACGGACCGTGGGAATGAAAAACTGTTTTTT	CASSPTDRGNEKLFF
.	.	TRBV5-1	TRBJ1-1	TGCGCCAGCAGCTCGGAGGCCTGGAACACTGAAGCTTTCTTT	CASSSEAWNTEAFF
.	.	TRBV10-3	TRBJ2-7	TGTGCCATCAGTGCGGGAGCGACAGGACTCTCCTACGAGCAGTACTTC	CAISAGATGLSYEQYF
.	TRBD1	TRBV6-1	TRBJ2-7	TGTGCCAGCAGGGCACGATCGGGACAGGGCTACGAGCAGTACTTC	CASRARSGQGYEQYF
.	TRBD2	TRBV5-1	TRBJ2-5	TGCGCCAGCAGCTTGGGAGCGGGAAACGGTGAGACCCAGTACTTC	CASSLGAGNGETQYF
.	TRBD1	TRBV7-9	TRBJ2-1	TGTGCCAGCAGCCCCCGGGACAGGGGAGGCAATGAGCAGTTCTTC	CASSPRDRGGNEQFF
.	TRBD2	TRBV5-4	TRBJ2-1	TGTGCCAGCAGCTACGGACTAGCGGGCCTGGACAATGAGCAGTTCTTC	CASSYGLAGLDNEQFF
.	.	TRBV11-2	TRBJ2-7	TGTGCCAGCACGTTTAATAGCGGTCAAACCTACGAGCAGTACTTC	CASTFNSGQTYEQYF
.	TRBD2	TRBV27	TRBJ2-1	TGTGCCAGCATGTCCATGGGACTAGCGGGGTATGCTTCTACCTACAATGAGCAGTTCTTC	CASMSMGLAGYASTYNEQFF
.	.	TRBV20-1	TRBJ2-1	TGCAGTGCTACGCGGAGCAATGAGCAGTTCTTC	CSATRSNEQFF
once	.	TRBV2	TRBJ1-1	TGTGCCAGCAATCTGTACGGGGGGTCGACTGAAGCTTTCTTT	CASNLYGGSTEAFF
.	.	TRBV25-1	TRBJ1-5	TGTGCCAGCAGCCCAGTAGGGACACATCAGCCCCAGCATTTT	CASSPVGTHQPQHF
.	.	TRBV7-9	TRBJ2-5	TGTGCCAGCGGACGCGGTGAGACAGCCTATCAAGAGACCCAGTACTTC	CASGRGETAYQETQYF
.	TRBD1	TRBV4-3	TRBJ2-3	TGCGCCAGCAGCCCAGTAGGGGGCCTTAGCACAGATACGCAGTATTTT	CASSPVGGLSTDTQYF
.	TRBD1	TRBV19	TRBJ2-3	TGTGCCAGTAGTATCAGGGGGGATACGCAGTATTTT	CASSIRGDTQYF
once	.	TRBV7-9	TRBJ2-2	TGTGCCAGCAGTTCAGGGTACGGTGACACCGGGGAGCTGTTTTTT	CASSSGYGDTGELFF
.	TRBD2	TRBV6-5	TRBJ2-7	TGTGCCAGCACTCCCGGACTAGCGGATCGTACGGGGCAGTACTTC	CASTPGLADRTGQYF
.	.	TRBV28	TRBJ1-2	TGTGCCAGCAGTTTATCCACGTATGGCTACACCTTC	CASSLSTYGYTF
few	TRBD1	TRBV29-1	TRBJ1-5	TGCAGCGTTGTCCGTCAGGGGGTTCTCGGTCAGCCCCAGCATTTT	CSVVRQGVLGQPQHF
.	.	TRBV6-1	TRBJ1-2	TGTGCCAGCAGTGAATCCAGGGAGTGGTGGGGCTACACCTTC	CASSESREWWGYTF
.	.	TRBV7-2	TRBJ1-3	TGTGCCAGCAGCTTAGATCAGGGTCTTACCTCTGGAAACACCATATATTTT	CASSLDQGLTSGNTIYF
few	TRBD1	TRBV14	TRBJ2-5	TGTGCCAGCAGCCCATATCCGACAGGGTCCGAGACCCAGTACTTC	CASSPYPTGSETQYF
.	.	TRBV7-2	TRBJ1-1	TGTGCCAGCAGCTTTCTCCCCCGATCGAACACTGAAGCTTTCTTT	CASSFLPRSNTEAFF
.	.	TRBV10-1	TRBJ2-5	TGCGCCAGCAGCCCGGGACACACCCAAGAGACCCAGTACTTC	CASSPGHTQETQYF
.	TRBD1	TRBV28	TRBJ1-4	TGTGCCAGCAGTTTATACGCGACCTGGGACAGGCTGGAAAAACTGTTTTTT	CASSLYATWDRLEKLFF
.	.	TRBV5-1	TRBJ2-7	TGCGCCAGCAGACAATATACAGGGACGGGCTCCTACGAGCAGTACTTC	CASRQYTGTGSYEQYF
.	TRBD1	TRBV10-2	TRBJ2-7	TGCGCCAGCAGTAAACAGGGGGCGCGCTACGAGCAGTACTTC	CASSKQGARYEQYF
.	.	TRBV4-2	TRBJ1-6	TGTGCCAGCAGCCAAGATTTTGGGGTTTCCCCCCTCCACTTT	CASSQDFGVSPLHF
.	.	TRBV7-2	TRBJ2-3	TGTGCCAGCAGCTTTTCGGCCGGGGGTGAAACGCAGTATTTT	CASSFSAGGETQYF
.	TRBD2	TRBV2	TRBJ2-3	TGTGCCAGCAGTGTAAATAGCGGGGGGGCAGGGGATACGCAGTATTTT	CASSVNSGGAGDTQYF
.	.	TRBV9	TRBJ1-4	TGTGCCAGCAGCCCGTTAGGGCAGCCGGAGAATGAAAAACTGTTTTTT	CASSPLGQPENEKLFF